The 9 T cell receptor beta chains presented below share a single source sample, sequenced in a study of siplizumab effects on memory and regulatory T cells. Only in-frame clones appear in the TCRdb table, and some are missing; sequencing was by immunoSEQ multiplex PCR. The data contain 85,000 to 130,000 clones, 94% of them singletons. The source material was Tregs sorted from blood. Receptor source: a human donor in good health.

The chain carries TRBV19 and TRBJ1-2; 7 bases are shared with TRBD1. This CDR3 has 14 amino acids. The germline V gene encodes CDR1 LNHDA and CDR2 SQIVND (reference sequence). The V segment lost 5 bases and the J segment 2 bases; nucleotides outside the gene matches: 5. This CDR3 reads CASSGRDRNYGYTF. CDR3 nucleotides: TGTGCCAGTAGTGGCCGGGACAGAAACTATGGCTACACCTTC. Filled out from reference TRBV19 and TRBJ1-2, the complete variable domain reads DGGITQSPKYLFRKEGQNVTLSCEQNLNHDAMYWYRQDPGQGLRLIYYSQIVNDFQKGDIAEGYSVSREKKESFPLTVTSAQKNPTAFYLCASSGRDRNYGYTFGSGTRLTVV.

This chain uses TRBV7-6 with TRBJ2-3; 12 nucleotides agree with TRBD2. The germline V gene encodes CDR1 SGHVS and CDR2 FNYEAQ. V shed 5 bases and J 6 bases; nucleotides not matched to a gene: 9. The length of the CDR3 is 16 residues. The CDR3 DNA reads TGTGCCAGCAGCCGCCGGACTAGCGGGAATTTGGATACGCAGTATTTT. Its translation: CASSRRTSGNLDTQYF.

This clone was recorded only once. CDR3 sequence: CASKLTSYNEQFF. The CDR3 DNA sequence: TGTGCCAGTAAGTTGACTAGCTACAATGAGCAGTTCTTC. The chain uses TRBV19 and TRBJ2-1; perhaps TRBD2 as D (6 bases). Looked up from germline, CDR1 is LNHDA and CDR2 is SQIVND (reference sequence). The CDR3 is made up of 13 amino acids. V lost 7 bases, J lost 3 bases, and 10 bases lay in between.

The chain recombines TRBV6-1 with TRBJ2-7, with 7 nucleotides matching TRBD1. The germline gives CDR1 MNHNS, CDR2 SASEGT. Trimming cost V 5 bases and J 2 bases; bases outside gene matches: 3. The CDR3 runs to 13 residues. This CDR3 reads CASSRDRAYEQYF. The CDR3 coding sequence is TGTGCCAGCAGTAGAGACAGGGCCTACGAGCAGTACTTC.

This chain links TRBV5-1 with TRBJ2-2, with TRBD1 identical over 7 bases. Germline CDR1 SGHRS, CDR2 YFSETQ. The ends lost 4 bases at V and 7 bases at J; junction bases unmatched: 13. CDR3 length equals 16 residues. The chain's CDR3 is CASSLSGTVTGGELFF. As DNA, the CDR3 is TGCGCCAGCAGCCTCTCCGGGACAGTAACGGGCGGGGAGCTGTTTTTT.

CDR3 DNA sequence: TGTGCCAGCAGTTTCTATAGCGGGGCCCTTTATCGGGAGCAGTACTTC. Protein sequence: CASSFYSGALYREQYF. The chain employs TRBV27 and TRBJ2-7; 8 nucleotides match TRBD2. The germline V gene encodes CDR1 MNHEY and CDR2 SMNVEV (reference sequence). This CDR3 is 16 amino acids long. V was pared by 3 bases and J by 7 bases, with 14 bases of the junction left unmatched.

J is TRBJ2-7 and V is TRBV7-6; D may be TRBD1 (5 bases). Germline CDR1 SGHVS, CDR2 FNYEAQ. CDR3 length equals 13 residues. Deletions cut 2 bases from V and 6 bases from J, with 11 bases between. The CDR3 coding sequence is TGTGCCAGCAGCTTAACAGGTCCCGGCGAGCAGTACTTC. Translation gives CASSLTGPGEQYF.

This clone has a single count. V and J are TRBV5-1 and TRBJ2-7, with TRBD2 matching 10 bases. The CDR3 extends over 14 amino acids. Losses at the gene ends were 3 bases for V and 5 bases for J; bases not matched to a gene: 5. Germline CDR1 SGHRS, CDR2 YFSETQ. In nucleotides, the CDR3 is TGCGCCAGCAGCTCGAGCGGGAGGGCTGACGAGCAGTACTTC. It yields the protein CASSSSGRADEQYF.

The gene calls are TRBV5-1 and TRBJ2-5; 8 nucleotides line up with TRBD2. V dropped 4 bases and J dropped 2; count of bases not matched to a gene: 19. The CDR3 totals 19 residues. CDR1 and CDR2 (germline): SGHRS, YFSETQ. CDR3 nucleotide sequence: TGCGCCAGCAGCCAAGGACTAGCTCAGTTACACTTCACTCAAGAGACCCAGTACTTC. Translated: CASSQGLAQLHFTQETQYF.